These 21 T cell receptor beta chains share one sample of origin, sequenced in a study of T cells in Graves' hyperthyroidism and ophthalmopathy. From RNA transcripts, TCR beta CDR3 regions were amplified. With the HTBI primer set, the TCR CDR3 went through a first round of RT-PCR. TCRdb re-analysed the multiplex PCR reads in MiXCR, keeping a single row per CDR3 protein. The repertoire has over 450,000 distinct CDR3 sequences, 17% of them found once; the top ten carry roughly a sixth. Sequencing was performed on blood. These receptors were taken from a woman younger than 30 with Graves' ophthalmopathy.

This clonotype came up many times. V is TRBV5-1 and J is TRBJ1-2; TRBD1 agrees at 8 bases. Germline CDR1 is SGHRS and CDR2 is YFSETQ. V lost 0 bases, J lost 4 bases, and 8 bases stayed unmatched. The CDR3 length is 16 residues. The CDR3 DNA reads as TGCGCCAGCAGCTTGGGCGGTCAGGGACAGGCCTATGGCTACACCTTC. This gives the protein CASSLGGQGQAYGYTF.

Only a few counts were recorded for this clonotype. The rearrangement joins TRBV7-9 to TRBJ1-2; TRBD1 might be the D (5 bases). The CDR3 sequence is 15 residues long. The germline V gene has CDR1 SEHNR and CDR2 FQNEAQ (reference sequence). Trimming took off 5 bases at V and 4 bases at J, with 17 bases between the two ends. The CDR3 DNA reads as TGTGCCAGCAGCGGGACCTCAGCCCTTCTCTATGGCTACACCTTC. Protein sequence: CASSGTSALLYGYTF.

In its sample, this clonotype was seen a few times. This chain links TRBV28 with TRBJ1-4; D is possibly TRBD1 (5 bases). In germline, CDR1 is MDHEN, CDR2 SYDVKM. The CDR3 spans 15 residues. Between the trimmed V and J ends, which lost 5 bases and 5 bases, there was a span of 15 bases. CDR3 region: CASSTLTAGNEKLFF. For the CDR3, the DNA is TGTGCCAGCAGTACGCTAACGGCAGGGAATGAAAAACTGTTTTTT. Variable domain in full (rest from reference TRBV28 and TRBJ1-4): DVKVTQSSRYLVKRTGEKVFLECVQDMDHENMFWYRQDPGLGLRLIYFSYDVKMKEKGDIPEGYSVSREKKERFSLILESASTNQTSMYLCASSTLTAGNEKLFFGSGTQLSVL.

The chain carries TRBV5-1 and TRBJ2-5; D is unclear. V was pared by 4 bases and J by 5 bases, with 21 bases between. Germline CDR1 SGHRS, CDR2 YFSETQ. CDR3 length: 16 amino acids. The DNA of the CDR3 is TGCGCCAGCAGCCCCGGCCGGGTCCCCCTGGGGGAGACCCAGTACTTC. Amino acid sequence: CASSPGRVPLGETQYF.

This clonotype was observed at least ten times. The chain couples TRBV28 to TRBJ2-3, with D possibly TRBD2 on 7 matching bases. Germline assignment: CDR1 MDHEN and CDR2 SYDVKM. The V gene lost 4 bases and the J gene lost 3 bases, with 14 bases spanning the gap. The CDR3 has 15 residues. DNA of the CDR3: TGTGCCAGCAGTTCGCCAGCGGGACAAACAGATACGCAGTATTTT. This gives the protein CASSSPAGQTDTQYF. Drawing the rest from reference TRBV28 and TRBJ2-3, the complete variable domain is DVKVTQSSRYLVKRTGEKVFLECVQDMDHENMFWYRQDPGLGLRLIYFSYDVKMKEKGDIPEGYSVSREKKERFSLILESASTNQTSMYLCASSSPAGQTDTQYFGPGTRLTVL.

This clonotype was found many times. The chain couples TRBV6-1 to TRBJ2-7, with TRBD2 as a possible D gene (5 bases). Trimming removed 3 bases from V and 3 bases from J, with 15 bases in between. The germline CDR1 and CDR2 sequences are MNHNS and SASEGT. This CDR3 contains 15 residues. CDR3 residues: CASSDSPAGDYEQYF. In nucleotides, the CDR3 is TGTGCCAGCAGTGATTCTCCCGCCGGGGACTACGAGCAGTACTTC.

With regard to this clonotype: Since a much larger clone is just one base distant, this may be a read error. This chain uses TRBV7-6 with TRBJ2-1; D possibly uses TRBD1 or TRBD2 (5 bases each). CDR3 length: 14 residues. Germline CDR1 reads SGHVS; CDR2 reads FNYEAQ. Deletions cut 1 base from V and 8 bases from J, with 12 bases between. CDR3 nucleotides: TGTGCCAGCAGCTTAGAAGAGGGGATAGATGAGCAGTTCTTC. It specifies CASSLEEGIDEQFF.

The table lists this clonotype with many counts. J is TRBJ2-5 and V is TRBV6-1; D is perhaps TRBD2 (5 bases). V shed 6 bases and J shed 3 bases, with 11 bases lying between them. The V gene's germline CDR1 is MNHNS and CDR2 SASEGT. The CDR3 loop spans 13 amino acids. The CDR3 reads CASRTGLEETQYF. CDR3 in DNA: TGTGCCAGCAGAACTGGACTGGAAGAGACCCAGTACTTC.

This chain links TRBV6-1 with TRBJ2-1; 13 bases agree with TRBD2. This CDR3 comprises 15 residues. Trimming at V came to 6 bases and at J to 6 bases, leaving 5 bases not matched to a gene. The germline CDR1 and CDR2 sequences are MNHNS and SASEGT. The CDR3 sequence is CASRSGTSGANEQFF. The CDR3 DNA follows: TGTGCCAGCAGGTCCGGGACTAGCGGGGCCAATGAGCAGTTCTTC.

Points on this clonotype: Just one base apart from a much larger clone, this may be a read error. The chain uses TRBV20-1 and TRBJ2-5; 9 bases align to TRBD1. The V gene end was trimmed by 6 bases and the J gene end by 5 bases; junction bases not matched to a gene: 10. Germline CDR1 and CDR2: DFQATT and SNEGSKA (reference sequence). The CDR3 sequence is 14 residues long. CDR3 in DNA: TGCAGTGCCGTCCTCGGGACAGGGTGGGAGACCCAGTACTTC. It encodes CSAVLGTGWETQYF.

This clonotype came up many times. V usage is TRBV7-8 and J usage is TRBJ2-2; D is unclear. The germline V gene has CDR1 SGHVS and CDR2 FQNEAQ. This CDR3 comprises 17 residues. Trimming took off 1 base at V and 0 bases at J, with 12 bases between the two ends. Written as DNA, the CDR3 is TGTGCCAGCAGCTTAGTTGAAAAAATCGCGAACACCGGGGAGCTGTTTTTT. Translated, it gives CASSLVEKIANTGELFF.

This clonotype was recorded many times. The chain uses TRBV4-1 and TRBJ2-3; D uncertain. V was trimmed by 1 base and J by 4 bases, leaving 12 bases between them. In germline, CDR1 is MGHRA, CDR2 YSYEKL. This CDR3 contains 15 residues. CDR3 region: CASSQVGLVPDTQYF. The CDR3 DNA reads TGCGCCAGCAGCCAAGTTGGTCTAGTCCCAGATACGCAGTATTTT.

In its sample, this clonotype was seen many times. This chain connects TRBV5-8 to TRBJ2-7; TRBD1 is a possible D gene (6 bases). With 1 base removed from V and 5 bases from J, the gap between germline ends came to 16 bases. CDR3 length: 15 amino acids. In germline, CDR1 is SGHTS, CDR2 YDEGEE. The CDR3: CASSLPGTFADEQYF. In DNA form, the CDR3 reads TGTGCCAGCAGCTTGCCCGGGACATTTGCCGACGAGCAGTACTTC. The full variable domain, its missing parts supplied by reference TRBV5-8 and TRBJ2-7, is EAGVTQSPTHLIKTRGQQATLRCSPISGHTSVYWYQQALGLGLQFLLWYDEGEERNRGNFPPRFSGRQFPNYSSELNVNALELEDSALYLCASSLPGTFADEQYFGPGTRLTVT.

This clonotype was recorded many times. The V gene is TRBV27, the J gene TRBJ2-3; 11 nucleotides match TRBD2. The germline V gene encodes CDR1 MNHEY and CDR2 SMNVEV (reference sequence). This CDR3 has 14 residues. V was pared by 8 bases and J by 9 bases, with 10 bases of the junction left unmatched. The CDR3 DNA sequence: TGTGCCAGCTCGCCCGGGACTAGCGGCCTCACGCAGTATTTT. This codes for CASSPGTSGLTQYF.

This clonotype has ten or more counts. The V gene is TRBV15, the J gene TRBJ2-1; 10 nucleotides agree with TRBD2. This CDR3 is built from 18 residues. Germline lookup yields CDR1 LNHNV and CDR2 YYDKDF (reference sequence). Unmatched junction bases numbered 15, after V lost 0 bases and J lost 10 bases. The CDR3 reads CATSRDLRSGRAGGEQFF. CDR3 coding DNA: TGTGCCACCAGCAGAGATCTCCGGAGCGGGAGGGCCGGTGGGGAGCAGTTCTTC.

In this sample, this clonotype turned up a few times. V and J are TRBV10-3 and TRBJ2-3, with 10 bases aligning to TRBD2. Germline values: CDR1 ENHRY, CDR2 SYGVKD. V shed 4 bases, J shed 5 bases, and the junction held 6 bases outside the gene matches. The CDR3 has 15 residues. CDR3 region: CAISGLAGIGDTQYF. CDR3 bases: TGTGCCATCAGTGGACTAGCGGGTATCGGAGATACGCAGTATTTT.

This clonotype showed up many times. The rearrangement uses TRBV3-1 and TRBJ1-1, with D possibly TRBD1 on 5 matching bases. V was trimmed by 6 bases and J by 13 bases, leaving 18 bases between them. The CDR3 is 12 residues long. Germline assignment: CDR1 LGHDT and CDR2 YNNKEL (reference sequence). The CDR3: CASRPFLGVVFF. CDR3 nucleotides: TGTGCCAGCAGGCCATTCCTAGGGGTGGTTTTCTTT.

This clonotype was seen ten or more times. The chain carries TRBV28 and TRBJ2-5; 7 bases align to TRBD1. The CDR3 is 13 amino acids. Germline CDR1 and CDR2: MDHEN and SYDVKM. V dropped 4 bases and J dropped 5; count of bases not matched to a gene: 4. The DNA for the CDR3 is TGTGCCAGCAGTTCGAGGGGGCGTGAGACCCAGTACTTC. Translation: CASSSRGRETQYF.

A word on this clonotype: This may come from a read error, since a much larger clone is one base off. The V gene is TRBV12-3 or TRBV12-4, the J gene TRBJ2-5; 10 bases map to TRBD2. The CDR3 consists of 13 residues. V lost 6 bases and J lost 5; bases outside the gene matches: 3. CDR3 protein: CASRPGLAETQYF. The CDR3 DNA sequence: TGTGCCAGCAGGCCGGGACTAGCGGAGACCCAGTACTTC.

This clonotype was seen at least ten times. The rearrangement links TRBV3-1 to TRBJ1-3, with D perhaps TRBD1 (5 bases). There are 16 residues in the CDR3. The ends were cut back, 1 base at V and 0 bases at J, with 10 bases in the middle. CDR1 is LGHDT, CDR2 YNNKEL, per germline (reference sequence). CDR3 DNA: TGTGCCAGCAGCCAAGGGGGCCCGCTCTCTGGAAACACCATATATTTT. Its protein product is CASSQGGPLSGNTIYF.

This clonotype was observed a handful of times. This sequence joins TRBV14 and TRBJ2-1, with D tentatively TRBD1 (5 bases). The CDR3 totals 16 residues. V was cut by 6 bases and J by 0 bases, with 15 bases left in between. The germline CDR1 and CDR2 sequences are SGHDN and FVKESK. The CDR3 DNA reads TGTGCCAGCAGGCCCACAGGTGCCTCCTCCTACAATGAGCAGTTCTTC. Translation: CASRPTGASSYNEQFF.